This TCR beta chain stems from a study of control samples from healthy donors and cancer patients. TCRdb keeps only in-frame clones here, not all; method: immunoSEQ multiplex PCR. The sample yields about 180,000 clones, about 90% seen once. Germline CDR1 and CDR2: MNHEY and SVGAGI. The CDR3 spans 15 residues. The J segment lost 6 bases and the V segment lost 10 bases, leaving 15 bases of the junction unmatched. The sequenced sample consisted of blood. This receptor was taken from a woman aged 50 to 60 in good health. The chain has TRBV6-5 and TRBJ2-1; 7 positions agree with TRBD2. This CDR3 reads CATRFSAGVVNEQFF. The CDR3 DNA reads TGTGCCACCCGCTTTTCGGCGGGAGTTGTCAATGAGCAGTTCTTC.